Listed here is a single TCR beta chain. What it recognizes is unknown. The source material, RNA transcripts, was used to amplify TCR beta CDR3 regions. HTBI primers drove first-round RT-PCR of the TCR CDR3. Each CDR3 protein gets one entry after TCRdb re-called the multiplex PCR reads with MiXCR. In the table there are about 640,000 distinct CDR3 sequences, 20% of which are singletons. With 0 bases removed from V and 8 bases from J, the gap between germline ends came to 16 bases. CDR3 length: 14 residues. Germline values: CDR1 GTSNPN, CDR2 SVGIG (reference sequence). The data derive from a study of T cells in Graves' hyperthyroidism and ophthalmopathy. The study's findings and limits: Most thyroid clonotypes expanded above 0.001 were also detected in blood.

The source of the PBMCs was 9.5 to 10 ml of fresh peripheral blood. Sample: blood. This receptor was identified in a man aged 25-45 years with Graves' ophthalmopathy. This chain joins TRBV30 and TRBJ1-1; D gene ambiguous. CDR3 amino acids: CAWSVIIASSEAFF. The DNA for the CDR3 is TGTGCCTGGAGTGTCATCATTGCATCCAGCGAAGCTTTCTTT. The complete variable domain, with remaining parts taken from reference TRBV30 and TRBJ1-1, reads SQTIHQWPATLVQPVGSPLSLECTVEGTSNPNLYWYRQAAGRGLQLLFYSVGIGQISSEVPQNLSASRPQDRQFILSSKKLLLSDSGFYLCAWSVIIASSEAFFGQGTRLTVV.